This record looks at one TCR beta chain sequence and its context. Its antigen remains unknown. This sample is drawn from a study of CD8 T cell repertoires and HIV-1 epitope variants. The overall study: Epitopes were three Gag families plus Nef HW9 and YT9. Study results and caveats: Nef KF9 drew about five clonotypes and HW9 one, without TAALDMSHF responses.

TCRdb's copy holds only in-frame clones and misses some; the assay was immunoSEQ multiplex PCR. The table records 95,000 or so clones, roughly four fifths of them present only once. Germline V gene lookup returns CDR1 SGHKS and CDR2 YYEKEE (reference sequence). With 5 bases removed from V and 0 bases from J, the gap between germline ends came to 6 bases. CDR3 length: 13 amino acids. Sequencing input: uncultured baseline CD8+ T cells from peripheral blood mononuclear cells (PBMCs). This TCR was sampled from a male donor with HIV. This chain links TRBV5-5 with TRBJ1-3; D is unclear. CDR3 region: CASRADSGNTIYF. As DNA, the CDR3 is TGTGCCAGCAGGGCCGACTCTGGAAACACCATATATTTT.